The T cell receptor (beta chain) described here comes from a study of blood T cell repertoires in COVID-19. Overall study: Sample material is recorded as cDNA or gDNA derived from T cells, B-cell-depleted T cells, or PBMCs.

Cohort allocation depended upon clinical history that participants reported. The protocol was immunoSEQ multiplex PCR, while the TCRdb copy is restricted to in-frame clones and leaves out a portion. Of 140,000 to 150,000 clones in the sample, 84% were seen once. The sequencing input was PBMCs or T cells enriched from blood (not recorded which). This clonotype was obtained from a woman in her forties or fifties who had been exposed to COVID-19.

CDR3 in DNA: TGTGCCAGCAGCTTAGGGACAGGGAGAAACACCGGGGAGCTGTTTTTT. It encodes CASSLGTGRNTGELFF. The chain has TRBV7-8 and TRBJ2-2, with TRBD1 matching 8 bases. The J segment lost 2 bases and the V segment lost 1 base, leaving 3 bases of the junction unmatched. The V gene's germline CDR1 is SGHVS and CDR2 FQNEAQ. CDR3 length: 16 amino acids.